This T cell receptor (beta chain) was profiled in a study of metastatic and nonmetastatic thyroid tumors. Study-level background: Across blood and tumor or nodule tissue, repertoires from malignant and benign thyroid patients were compared with one another. Study-wide findings and caveats: Benign nodules were reported to have significantly lower TCR beta diversity than malignant thyroid tumors, in blood and tumor.

The entire patient cohort was treatment-naive prior to thyroid surgery. In the authors' methods: The study's classifier, a distant-metastasis tool for papillary thyroid cancer, was built using CDR3 differences across clinicopathological groups. TCRdb reanalyzed the PCR reads via MiXCR. TCRdb, rather than the study authors, made the V and J calls. The profile shows about 21,000 clones, about a quarter of them singletons. In germline, CDR1 is LNHDA, CDR2 SQIVND (reference sequence). The V end lost 1 base, the J end lost 0 bases, and 13 bases lay between the germline ends. The CDR3 runs 17 residues. Ten or more counts support this clone. Its antigen remains unknown.

This receptor was obtained from a female donor with papillary thyroid cancer or a benign thyroid nodule (not recorded which). Some clones in this sample may be carry-over from other donors' samples. The sequencing sample was made of blood. The gene calls are TRBV19 and TRBJ2-1; weak D call: TRBD1 (6 bases). The CDR3 loop reads CASSIGQDALSYNEQFF. CDR3 sequence (DNA): TGTGCCAGTAGTATAGGACAGGACGCGCTCTCCTACAATGAGCAGTTCTTC.